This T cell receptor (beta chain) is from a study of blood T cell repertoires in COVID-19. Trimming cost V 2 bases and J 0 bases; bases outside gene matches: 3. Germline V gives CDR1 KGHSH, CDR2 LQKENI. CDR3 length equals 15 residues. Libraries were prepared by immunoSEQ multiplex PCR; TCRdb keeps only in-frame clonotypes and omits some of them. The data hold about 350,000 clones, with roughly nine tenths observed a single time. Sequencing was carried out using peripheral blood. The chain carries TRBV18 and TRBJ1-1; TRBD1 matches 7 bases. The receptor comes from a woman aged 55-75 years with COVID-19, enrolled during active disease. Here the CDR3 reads CASSPTGTVNTEAFF. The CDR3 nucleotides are TGTGCCAGCTCACCAACCGGGACAGTGAACACTGAAGCTTTCTTT.